The 17 T cell receptor beta chains below come from one sample, sequenced in a study of blood T cell repertoires in COVID-19. Method: immunoSEQ multiplex PCR; TCRdb's copy keeps in-frame clones and lacks some. The repertoire includes about 110,000 clones, 71% of them detected once, and approximately 0.9% sits in the top ten. Sequenced input: peripheral blood. The receptors shown here come from a human donor with acute or convalescent COVID-19. The donor label of this sample is uncertain.

The J gene is TRBJ1-6, the V gene TRBV15; possibly TRBD1 for D (5 bases). Germline CDR1 is LNHNV and CDR2 is YYDKDF (reference sequence). The CDR3 contains 14 residues. Trimming cost V 3 bases and J 11 bases, with 14 bases left between them. The CDR3 sequence is CATSRSLDNPPLHF. The CDR3 DNA is TGTGCCACCAGCAGGTCACTGGACAATCCACCCCTCCACTTT.

This clone was detected many times. V and J are TRBV10-3 and TRBJ2-7, with TRBD1 matching over 10 bases. CDR3 length equals 16 residues. Per germline, CDR1 ENHRY and CDR2 SYGVKD. V was pared by 0 bases and J by 7 bases, with 9 bases of the junction left unmatched. CDR3 coding DNA: TGTGCCATCAGTGAGTCGGTCGGGACAGGGGTGGAAGAGCAGTACTTC. Protein: CAISESVGTGVEEQYF.

This clone was observed many times. This rearrangement joins TRBV24-1 to TRBJ2-1; a weak D match, TRBD1 (5 bases). The CDR3 totals 13 residues. Germline CDR1 is KGHDR and CDR2 is SFDVKD. Trimming stripped 3 bases from V and 6 bases from J, with 8 bases between. CDR3 sequence reads: CATSDPGINEQFF. The CDR3 DNA sequence: TGTGCCACCAGTGATCCAGGGATCAATGAGCAGTTCTTC.

The count of this clone is one. The chain employs TRBV6-1 and TRBJ1-6; a weak D match, TRBD1 (6 bases). There are 16 residues in the CDR3. Between the trimmed V and J ends, which lost 4 bases and 0 bases, there was a span of 10 bases. In germline, CDR1 is MNHNS, CDR2 SASEGT. CDR3: CASSVTGSSYNSPLHF. CDR3 DNA sequence: TGTGCCAGCAGTGTAACAGGGAGCTCCTATAATTCACCCCTCCACTTT.

This clone was seen more than once but under ten times. J is TRBJ1-1 and V is TRBV11-2; 7 positions agree with TRBD1. The germline V gene encodes CDR1 SGHAT and CDR2 FQNNGV. The CDR3 sequence is 18 residues long. J was trimmed by 5 bases and V by 3 bases; bases with no gene match: 18. In nucleotides, the CDR3 is TGTGCCAGCAGCTTGGGTACAGGGGTTGAAGGGACCGGGACTGAAGCTTTCTTT. It translates to CASSLGTGVEGTGTEAFF.

In the case of this clone: The sample holds other DNA sequences that translate to the same CDR3. The CDR3: CASSLGTDGNTIYF. In DNA, the CDR3 is TGCGCCAGCAGCCTCGGGACAGACGGAAACACCATATATTTT. The gene calls are TRBV5-1 and TRBJ1-3; 7 bases map to TRBD1. Germline V lookup: CDR1 SGHRS, CDR2 YFSETQ. With V trimmed by 4 bases and J by 4 bases, 5 bases remained unmatched. The CDR3 runs to 14 residues. Filled out from reference TRBV5-1 and TRBJ1-3, the complete variable domain reads KAGVTQTPRYLIKTRGQQVTLSCSPISGHRSVSWYQQTPGQGLQFLFEYFSETQRNKGNFPGRFSGRQFSNSRSEMNVSTLELGDSALYLCASSLGTDGNTIYFGEGSWLTVV.

This clone was recorded once. This chain links TRBV7-3 with TRBJ1-1; D unclear. This CDR3 has 15 residues. Between the trimmed V and J ends, which lost 2 bases and 2 bases, there was a span of 12 bases. Germline CDR1 is SGHTA and CDR2 is FQGTGA. CDR3 nucleotide sequence: TGTGCCAGCAGCTTATCCCCGGGGATCAACACTGAAGCTTTCTTT. It specifies CASSLSPGINTEAFF.

The chain has TRBV7-8 and TRBJ1-2; possibly TRBD1 for D (5 bases). The germline gives CDR1 SGHVS, CDR2 FQNEAQ. This CDR3 comprises 13 residues. V was pared by 3 bases and J by 6 bases, with 11 bases between. The CDR3 DNA follows: TGTGCCAGCAGCTTTAGGGGAGGCCATGGCTACACCTTC. This gives the protein CASSFRGGHGYTF.

CDR3 sequence: CASSMPGVYGYTF. CDR3 coding DNA: TGTGCCAGCAGTATGCCGGGAGTATATGGCTACACCTTC. This chain joins TRBV28 and TRBJ1-2; no clear D. V lost 5 bases to trimming and J lost 5 bases, with 12 bases between them. Germline V lookup: CDR1 MDHEN, CDR2 SYDVKM. The CDR3 sequence is 13 residues long.

V gene TRBV4-2 combines with J gene TRBJ1-4; no clear D. The ends were cut back, 3 bases at V and 0 bases at J, with 11 bases in the middle. The CDR3 has 16 residues. CDR1 and CDR2 (germline): LGHNA, YNFKEQ. This CDR3 reads CASSQAPQATNEKLFF. DNA for the CDR3: TGTGCCAGCAGCCAGGCTCCTCAGGCAACTAATGAAAAACTGTTTTTT.

The gene calls are TRBV7-9 and TRBJ1-1; 7 bases align to TRBD1. The ends lost 5 bases at V and 10 bases at J; junction bases unmatched: 7. Germline CDR1 SEHNR, CDR2 FQNEAQ (reference sequence). The CDR3 is made up of 12 amino acids. The CDR3 sequence is CASSRDSGGAFF. The CDR3 nucleotides are TGTGCCAGCAGCCGGGACAGCGGGGGAGCTTTCTTT.

This clone was observed many times. CDR3 bases: TGTGCCATAAGTCGACAGGGGGCGAGAGAGCAGTACTTC. It is translated as CAISRQGAREQYF. The V and J genes are TRBV10-3 and TRBJ2-7; 10 bases map to TRBD1. Per the germline V gene, CDR1 is ENHRY and CDR2 is SYGVKD. J lost 7 bases, V lost 9 bases, and 9 bases had no gene match. The CDR3 covers 13 residues.

V gene TRBV5-6 combines with J gene TRBJ1-4; the match to TRBD1 covers 8 bases. The CDR3 sequence is 16 residues long. Germline loops: CDR1 SGHDT, CDR2 YYEEEE. J was trimmed by 3 bases and V by 3 bases; bases with no gene match: 7. The CDR3 protein is CASSSIQGASNEKLFF. The CDR3 coding sequence is TGTGCCAGCAGCTCTATCCAGGGGGCTTCTAATGAAAAACTGTTTTTT.

This chain joins TRBV23-1 and TRBJ1-1, with 9 positions matching TRBD1. TRBV23-1 is treated as an ORF (open reading frame) with a function not yet certain. Trimming removed 2 bases from V and 4 bases from J; junction bases left unmatched: 8. This CDR3 is built from 16 residues. The CDR3 nucleotides are TGCGCCAGCAGTCAAGGAACAGGGGGCAGAGGCACTGAAGCTTTCTTT. As protein: CASSQGTGGRGTEAFF.

This clone was picked up a small number of times. CDR3 protein: CASTRGSGGGEQYF. The DNA of the CDR3 is TGTGCCAGCACCCGAGGTAGCGGGGGGGGCGAGCAGTACTTC. J is TRBJ2-7 and V is TRBV28, with 11 bases matching TRBD2. Germline-derived CDR1 and CDR2 are MDHEN and SYDVKM. CDR3 length equals 14 residues. V shed 7 bases, J shed 6 bases, and the junction held 8 bases outside the gene matches.

The chain couples TRBV29-1 to TRBJ1-3; 8 positions agree with TRBD1. After removal of 6 bases from V and 4 bases from J, the junction contained 11 bases not matched to a gene. CDR3 length equals 15 residues. Looked up from germline, CDR1 is SQVTM and CDR2 is ANQGSEA. CDR3 region: CSVSHSRGLGNTIYF. CDR3 coding DNA: TGCAGCGTCTCACATTCCAGGGGGCTCGGAAACACCATATATTTT. Combining the CDR3 with reference TRBV29-1 and TRBJ1-3 gives the whole variable domain SAVISQKPSRDICQRGTSLTIQCQVDSQVTMMFWYRQQPGQSLTLIATANQGSEATYESGFVIDKFPISRPNLTFSTLTVSNMSPEDSSIYLCSVSHSRGLGNTIYFGEGSWLTVV.

V is TRBV2 and J is TRBJ2-5, with D perhaps matching TRBD2 (6 bases). The CDR3 runs 13 residues. Germline V lookup: CDR1 SNHLY, CDR2 FYNNEI. Trimming cost V 6 bases and J 5 bases, with 13 bases left between them. DNA for the CDR3: TGTGCCAGCAGATGGGGGGAGGTCGAGACCCAGTACTTC. Protein product: CASRWGEVETQYF.